This is a list of T cell receptor beta chains from one sample in a study of T cell repertoires in cytomegalovirus infection. These receptors' targets are unknown. MiXCR was run by TCRdb on the reads, yielding one entry per CDR3 protein. The sample has more than 250,000 distinct CDR3 sequences, 20% to 30% seen once. The input for sequencing was cultured PBMCs, taken from culture after CMV antigen stimulation. Every receptor here comes from a human donor in good health (CMV status not recorded). Some clones in this sample may be carry-over from other donors' samples. CDR3s include the opening cysteine and the closing phenylalanine or tryptophan. Each record gives: CDR3 protein, CDR3 DNA, D gene, J gene, V gene, clone size. A D gene is named only where the DNA matches it firmly. Rows give clone size only sometimes, using once, few, many, or a class for an expanded clone.

cdr3_aa: CASSLDPSGREGEQFF; cdr3_nt: TGTGCCAGCAGCCTAGACCCTAGCGGGAGGGAGGGTGAGCAGTTCTTC; d_call: TRBD2; j_call: TRBJ2-1; v_call: TRBV9; clone_size: -
cdr3_aa: CASKGRAGTGNSPLHF; cdr3_nt: TGTGCCAGCAAGGGAAGGGCCGGGACAGGTAATTCACCCCTCCACTTT; d_call: TRBD1; j_call: TRBJ1-6; v_call: TRBV27; clone_size: once
cdr3_aa: CASSLRTGNTGELFF; cdr3_nt: TGTGCCAGCAGTCTAAGGACTGGGAACACCGGGGAGCTGTTTTTT; d_call: -; j_call: TRBJ2-2; v_call: TRBV25-1; clone_size: -
cdr3_aa: CASSPVGVGIYNEQFF; cdr3_nt: TGTGCCAGCAGCCCCGTGGGGGTGGGGATATACAATGAGCAGTTCTTC; d_call: -; j_call: TRBJ2-1; v_call: TRBV28; clone_size: -
cdr3_aa: CASSMLEGYSNQPQHF; cdr3_nt: TGTGCCAGTAGTATGTTGGAGGGCTATAGCAATCAGCCCCAGCATTTT; d_call: -; j_call: TRBJ1-5; v_call: TRBV19; clone_size: -
cdr3_aa: CASSLFAAGQETQYF; cdr3_nt: TGTGCCAGCAGCTTATTTGCGGCAGGTCAAGAGACCCAGTACTTC; d_call: -; j_call: TRBJ2-5; v_call: TRBV7-2; clone_size: many
cdr3_aa: CASSYDKNTEAFF; cdr3_nt: TGTGCCAGCAGCTACGACAAGAACACTGAAGCTTTCTTT; d_call: -; j_call: TRBJ1-1; v_call: TRBV5-6; clone_size: -
cdr3_aa: CASSPRSAGTLNEQFF; cdr3_nt: TGTGCCAGCAGCCCACGCTCCGCGGGGACCCTCAATGAGCAGTTCTTC; d_call: -; j_call: TRBJ2-1; v_call: TRBV7-9; clone_size: -
cdr3_aa: CASSFRQANTGELFF; cdr3_nt: TGTGCCAGCAGCTTTCGACAGGCGAACACCGGGGAGCTGTTTTTT; d_call: -; j_call: TRBJ2-2; v_call: TRBV7-6; clone_size: few
cdr3_aa: CASSEDAGGSEQYF; cdr3_nt: TGTGCCAGCAGTGAAGATGCAGGGGGCTCCGAGCAGTACTTC; d_call: TRBD1; j_call: TRBJ2-7; v_call: TRBV2; clone_size: once
cdr3_aa: CASSFLTANMNTEAFF; cdr3_nt: TGTGCCAGCAGCTTTCTTACAGCCAACATGAACACTGAAGCTTTCTTT; d_call: -; j_call: TRBJ1-1; v_call: TRBV7-2; clone_size: many
cdr3_aa: CSVEDLGAFF; cdr3_nt: TGCAGCGTTGAAGATCTGGGAGCTTTCTTT; d_call: -; j_call: TRBJ1-1; v_call: TRBV29-1; clone_size: -
cdr3_aa: CASHPRDRVSYGYTF; cdr3_nt: TGTGCCAGCCATCCCCGGGACAGGGTGAGCTATGGCTACACCTTC; d_call: TRBD1; j_call: TRBJ1-2; v_call: TRBV7-2; clone_size: -
cdr3_aa: CASSLDGYQPQHF; cdr3_nt: TGTGCCAGCAGCTTAGATGGTTATCAGCCCCAGCATTTT; d_call: -; j_call: TRBJ1-5; v_call: TRBV7-2; clone_size: many
cdr3_aa: CARSSMTANTGELFF; cdr3_nt: TGTGCCCGCAGCTCAATGACGGCGAACACCGGGGAGCTGTTTTTT; d_call: -; j_call: TRBJ2-2; v_call: TRBV11-2; clone_size: -
cdr3_aa: CASSARRDRGTEAFF; cdr3_nt: TGTGCCAGCAGCGCACGCCGGGACAGGGGCACTGAAGCTTTCTTT; d_call: TRBD1; j_call: TRBJ1-1; v_call: TRBV7-2; clone_size: many
cdr3_aa: CASSQVLGRSYGYTF; cdr3_nt: TGTGCCAGCAGCCAGGTTTTGGGCAGGAGCTATGGCTACACCTTC; d_call: -; j_call: TRBJ1-2; v_call: TRBV7-2; clone_size: -
cdr3_aa: CSALPDRSPQSVPQHF; cdr3_nt: TGCAGTGCCCTCCCGGACAGGTCTCCACAATCAGTTCCCCAGCATTTT; d_call: TRBD1; j_call: TRBJ1-5; v_call: TRBV20-1; clone_size: -
cdr3_aa: CASSKPGQDSYEQYF; cdr3_nt: TGCGCCAGCAGCAAACCGGGACAGGATTCTTACGAGCAGTACTTC; d_call: TRBD1; j_call: TRBJ2-7; v_call: TRBV5-1; clone_size: -
cdr3_aa: CASSVRISGANVLTF; cdr3_nt: TGTGCCAGCAGCGTCCGGATCTCTGGGGCCAACGTCCTGACTTTC; d_call: -; j_call: TRBJ2-6; v_call: TRBV11-3; clone_size: many
cdr3_aa: CASCVQKTPPGEQFF; cdr3_nt: TGTGCCAGCTGTGTCCAAAAGACACCCCCAGGTGAGCAGTTCTTC; d_call: -; j_call: TRBJ2-1; v_call: TRBV28; clone_size: -
cdr3_aa: CASSLEAGGDQETQYF; cdr3_nt: TGTGCCAGCAGCTTGGAGGCAGGGGGGGACCAAGAGACCCAGTACTTC; d_call: -; j_call: TRBJ2-5; v_call: TRBV5-6; clone_size: few
cdr3_aa: CASTPAGTEAFF; cdr3_nt: TGTGCCAGCACCCCGGCGGGCACTGAAGCTTTCTTT; d_call: -; j_call: TRBJ1-1; v_call: TRBV7-9; clone_size: many
cdr3_aa: CASQVPSGSLDTQYF; cdr3_nt: TGTGCCAGCCAGGTGCCTAGCGGGAGTTTAGATACGCAGTATTTT; d_call: TRBD2; j_call: TRBJ2-3; v_call: TRBV7-6; clone_size: few
cdr3_aa: CASSPPSNRDTNEKLFF; cdr3_nt: TGTGCCAGCAGCCCCCCCTCAAACAGGGATACTAATGAAAAACTGTTTTTT; d_call: -; j_call: TRBJ1-4; v_call: TRBV7-2; clone_size: many
cdr3_aa: CASSPRRTSGSNEQFF; cdr3_nt: TGCGCCAGCAGCCCAAGGCGGACTAGCGGGAGCAATGAGCAGTTCTTC; d_call: TRBD2; j_call: TRBJ2-1; v_call: TRBV4-1; clone_size: -
cdr3_aa: CASSLGVSGHEQYF; cdr3_nt: TGTGCCAGCAGCTTAGGGGTTAGTGGCCACGAGCAGTACTTC; d_call: -; j_call: TRBJ2-7; v_call: TRBV7-2; clone_size: many
cdr3_aa: CASSPWTSARSGELFF; cdr3_nt: TGTGCCAGCAGCCCGTGGACTAGCGCCCGTTCCGGGGAGCTGTTTTTT; d_call: TRBD2; j_call: TRBJ2-2; v_call: TRBV7-2; clone_size: few
cdr3_aa: CASSFVAGNQETQYF; cdr3_nt: TGTGCCAGCAGCTTCGTAGCGGGGAACCAAGAGACCCAGTACTTC; d_call: TRBD2; j_call: TRBJ2-5; v_call: TRBV7-2; clone_size: many
cdr3_aa: CASSLLLGEPQHF; cdr3_nt: TGTGCCAGCAGTTTGCTCCTAGGTGAGCCCCAGCATTTT; d_call: -; j_call: TRBJ1-5; v_call: TRBV28; clone_size: -
cdr3_aa: CASSLTGTSGRKDIQYF; cdr3_nt: TGTGCCAGCAGTTTAACGGGGACTAGCGGGAGGAAGGACATTCAGTACTTC; d_call: TRBD2; j_call: TRBJ2-4; v_call: TRBV27; clone_size: few
cdr3_aa: CASSLSLLAGDDEQFF; cdr3_nt: TGTGCCAGCAGCCTAAGCCTGCTAGCGGGAGACGATGAGCAGTTCTTC; d_call: TRBD2; j_call: TRBJ2-1; v_call: TRBV7-8; clone_size: few
cdr3_aa: CASRELPKNIQYF; cdr3_nt: TGTGCCAGCAGAGAGTTGCCCAAAAACATTCAGTACTTC; d_call: -; j_call: TRBJ2-4; v_call: TRBV27; clone_size: few
cdr3_aa: CASSPTGVQGNIQYF; cdr3_nt: TGTGCCAGCAGCCCCACCGGAGTCCAGGGAAACATTCAGTACTTC; d_call: -; j_call: TRBJ2-4; v_call: TRBV7-6; clone_size: -
cdr3_aa: CASSYKGFNIQYF; cdr3_nt: TGTGCCAGCAGTTACAAGGGGTTCAACATTCAGTACTTC; d_call: -; j_call: TRBJ2-4; v_call: TRBV6-2/TRBV6-3; clone_size: once
cdr3_aa: CATSDPSGSYNEQFF; cdr3_nt: TGTGCCACCAGTGATCCTAGCGGGTCCTACAATGAGCAGTTCTTC; d_call: TRBD2; j_call: TRBJ2-1; v_call: TRBV24-1; clone_size: -
cdr3_aa: CASSNRATHEQFF; cdr3_nt: TGTGCCAGCAGCAACCGGGCCACGCATGAGCAGTTCTTC; d_call: -; j_call: TRBJ2-1; v_call: TRBV7-2; clone_size: few
cdr3_aa: CATSPGQETQYF; cdr3_nt: TGTGCCACCAGTCCTGGCCAAGAGACCCAGTACTTC; d_call: -; j_call: TRBJ2-5; v_call: TRBV15; clone_size: few
cdr3_aa: CASSSLLQGPQHF; cdr3_nt: TGTGCCAGCAGCTCTCTACTACAGGGGCCCCAGCATTTT; d_call: -; j_call: TRBJ1-5; v_call: TRBV7-2; clone_size: few
cdr3_aa: CASSPQRTPSEQFF; cdr3_nt: TGTGCCAGCAGCCCCCAGCGGACACCCAGTGAGCAGTTCTTC; d_call: -; j_call: TRBJ2-1; v_call: TRBV11-2; clone_size: few
cdr3_aa: CASSSPRQGAWGYTF; cdr3_nt: TGTGCCAGCAGCTCACCCCGGCAGGGGGCTTGGGGCTACACCTTC; d_call: TRBD1; j_call: TRBJ1-2; v_call: TRBV7-9; clone_size: many
cdr3_aa: CSDGFAQGSYGYTF; cdr3_nt: TGCAGCGATGGGTTCGCACAGGGGAGCTATGGCTACACCTTC; d_call: TRBD1; j_call: TRBJ1-2; v_call: TRBV29-1; clone_size: few
cdr3_aa: CASSLNRETGVSYGYTF; cdr3_nt: TGTGCCAGCAGTTTAAATAGAGAGACAGGGGTATCCTATGGCTACACCTTC; d_call: TRBD1; j_call: TRBJ1-2; v_call: TRBV27; clone_size: few
cdr3_aa: CASSPPRPQRGIGETQYF; cdr3_nt: TGTGCCAGCAGCCCCCCCCGGCCCCAGCGGGGGATAGGAGAGACCCAGTACTTC; d_call: TRBD2; j_call: TRBJ2-5; v_call: TRBV3-1; clone_size: -
cdr3_aa: CASSLDRSRSGYTF; cdr3_nt: TGTGCCAGCAGCTTAGATCGCAGTAGAAGCGGCTACACCTTC; d_call: -; j_call: TRBJ1-2; v_call: TRBV7-2; clone_size: few
cdr3_aa: CASSLGGGGMGEKLFF; cdr3_nt: TGTGCCAGCAGCTTAGGAGGAGGGGGAATGGGTGAAAAACTGTTTTTT; d_call: -; j_call: TRBJ1-4; v_call: TRBV7-2; clone_size: many
cdr3_aa: CASSLEPGSGGNTIYF; cdr3_nt: TGTGCCAGCAGCTTAGAACCGGGGTCGGGTGGAAACACCATATATTTT; d_call: -; j_call: TRBJ1-3; v_call: TRBV7-2; clone_size: -
cdr3_aa: CASSRSPVATGEAFF; cdr3_nt: TGTGCCAGCAGTCGTAGTCCCGTTGCAACAGGGGAAGCTTTCTTT; d_call: -; j_call: TRBJ1-1; v_call: TRBV6-2/TRBV6-3; clone_size: -
cdr3_aa: CATSSRLAGGLDEQFF; cdr3_nt: TGTGCCACCAGTTCAAGACTAGCGGGAGGGCTAGATGAGCAGTTCTTC; d_call: TRBD2; j_call: TRBJ2-1; v_call: TRBV24-1; clone_size: -
cdr3_aa: CASSLAPGGTQYF; cdr3_nt: TGTGCCAGCAGCTTAGCTCCGGGTGGTACGCAGTATTTT; d_call: -; j_call: TRBJ2-3; v_call: TRBV11-2; clone_size: many
cdr3_aa: CASSLGGLSSYNEQFF; cdr3_nt: TGTGCCAGCAGTTTGGGAGGGCTGAGCTCCTACAATGAGCAGTTCTTC; d_call: TRBD2; j_call: TRBJ2-1; v_call: TRBV28; clone_size: many